A selection of T cell receptor beta chains follows, all from one sample in a study of early T cells in non-severe SARS-CoV-2 infection. Each CDR3 protein is one row after TCRdb ran MiXCR on the 5' RACE reads. The top ten clones hold 3% to 3.5% of a sample with 110,000 or so distinct CDR3 sequences, roughly 12% of them seen once. Sequencing used whole blood. The receptor source for this set is an adult who was a healthcare worker with PCR-confirmed SARS-CoV-2 infection or an uninfected control (not recorded which). Both conserved end residues are part of each CDR3. Fields, in order: J gene, V gene, D gene, CDR3 length, clone size, CDR3 DNA, CDR3 protein. The D gene is left open where the match is weak. Part of the rows lack a size; the others show once, few, many or a class for expanded clones.

j_gene: TRBJ1-1; v_gene: TRBV5-4; d_gene: TRBD1; len: 17; abundance: few; CDR3nt: TGTGCCAGCAGCTCCTATCGGACAGGGTCCATGAACACTGAAGCTTTCTTT; CDR3aa: CASSSYRTGSMNTEAFF
j_gene: TRBJ2-7; v_gene: TRBV28; d_gene: .; len: 12; abundance: few; CDR3nt: TGTGCCAGCAGCCGGACAGATTACGAGCAGTACTTC; CDR3aa: CASSRTDYEQYF
j_gene: TRBJ1-1; v_gene: TRBV12-3/TRBV12-4; d_gene: .; len: 13; abundance: many; CDR3nt: TGTGCCAGCAGGCGACAGAAGAACACTGAAGCTTTCTTT; CDR3aa: CASRRQKNTEAFF
j_gene: TRBJ1-1; v_gene: TRBV7-9; d_gene: .; len: 15; abundance: few; CDR3nt: TGTGCCAGCAGCCCCCTGGTGGGACAGAACACTGAAGCTTTCTTT; CDR3aa: CASSPLVGQNTEAFF
j_gene: TRBJ1-1; v_gene: TRBV5-6; d_gene: .; len: 14; abundance: few; CDR3nt: TGTGCCAGCAGCTGGGGGTCAGGCTACACTGAAGCTTTCTTT; CDR3aa: CASSWGSGYTEAFF
j_gene: TRBJ2-2; v_gene: TRBV7-2; d_gene: .; len: 14; abundance: .; CDR3nt: TGTGCCAGCAGCTTAGTGCCTTCCACCGGGGAGCTGTTTTTT; CDR3aa: CASSLVPSTGELFF
j_gene: TRBJ2-6; v_gene: TRBV29-1; d_gene: .; len: 15; abundance: many; CDR3nt: TGCAGCGTTGTAGCCGGGGAGTCTGGGGCCAACGTCCTGACTTTC; CDR3aa: CSVVAGESGANVLTF
j_gene: TRBJ2-7; v_gene: TRBV12-3/TRBV12-4; d_gene: .; len: 12; abundance: few; CDR3nt: TGTGCCAGCAGTTTAGGTATCTACGAGCAGTACTTC; CDR3aa: CASSLGIYEQYF
j_gene: TRBJ2-2; v_gene: TRBV9; d_gene: TRBD2; len: 17; abundance: few; CDR3nt: TGTGCCAGCAGCGTAGTGGGGACTACCCAGAACACCGGGGAGCTGTTTTTT; CDR3aa: CASSVVGTTQNTGELFF
j_gene: TRBJ2-2; v_gene: TRBV5-1; d_gene: .; len: 12; abundance: many; CDR3nt: TGCGCCAGCGCGGAGAACACCGGGGAGCTGTTTTTT; CDR3aa: CASAENTGELFF
j_gene: TRBJ1-2; v_gene: TRBV18; d_gene: .; len: 14; abundance: many; CDR3nt: TGTGCCAGCTCACCCCAACAGGGAACTTATGGCTACACCTTC; CDR3aa: CASSPQQGTYGYTF
j_gene: TRBJ1-1; v_gene: TRBV3-1; d_gene: .; len: 13; abundance: few; CDR3nt: TGTGCCAGCAGCCCTAAGACAGGCCCTGAAGCTTTCTTT; CDR3aa: CASSPKTGPEAFF
j_gene: TRBJ2-3; v_gene: TRBV20-1; d_gene: TRBD2; len: 13; abundance: .; CDR3nt: TGCAGTGCCCAGACTAGCGGCACAGATACGCAGTATTTT; CDR3aa: CSAQTSGTDTQYF
j_gene: TRBJ2-6; v_gene: TRBV18; d_gene: .; len: 14; abundance: few; CDR3nt: TGTGCCAGCTCGCCTCCCGCCAGGGCCAACGTCCTGACTTTC; CDR3aa: CASSPPARANVLTF
j_gene: TRBJ1-2; v_gene: TRBV14; d_gene: .; len: 14; abundance: many; CDR3nt: TGTGCCAGCAGCCAGGGCCTCGGCAACTATGGCTACACCTTC; CDR3aa: CASSQGLGNYGYTF
j_gene: TRBJ1-2; v_gene: TRBV6-5; d_gene: .; len: 14; abundance: .; CDR3nt: TGTGCCAGCAGTCCCCGTGGCAGGGACTATGGCTACACCTTC; CDR3aa: CASSPRGRDYGYTF
j_gene: TRBJ1-1; v_gene: TRBV27; d_gene: TRBD1; len: 14; abundance: many; CDR3nt: TGTGCCAGCAGTTTAAGGACAGGCGCCACTGAAGCTTTCTTT; CDR3aa: CASSLRTGATEAFF
j_gene: TRBJ1-5; v_gene: TRBV12-3/TRBV12-4; d_gene: TRBD1; len: 14; abundance: many; CDR3nt: TGTGCCAGCAGTTTGGGACAGGGAGGTCAGCCCCAGCATTTT; CDR3aa: CASSLGQGGQPQHF
j_gene: TRBJ1-6; v_gene: TRBV20-1; d_gene: .; len: 13; abundance: .; CDR3nt: TGCAGTGCCCCCGGGACGGCCAATTCACCCCTCCACTTT; CDR3aa: CSAPGTANSPLHF
j_gene: TRBJ2-7; v_gene: TRBV28; d_gene: TRBD1; len: 15; abundance: few; CDR3nt: TGTGCCAGCAGTATCGGTGGGACAGGGGATTTCGAGCAGTACTTC; CDR3aa: CASSIGGTGDFEQYF
j_gene: TRBJ2-7; v_gene: TRBV5-5; d_gene: .; len: 12; abundance: many; CDR3nt: TGTGCCAGCAGCCGAGCCGACTACGAGCAGTACTTC; CDR3aa: CASSRADYEQYF
j_gene: TRBJ2-3; v_gene: TRBV20-1; d_gene: .; len: 11; abundance: many; CDR3nt: TGCAGTGCTAGATGGGGAGATACGCAGTATTTT; CDR3aa: CSARWGDTQYF
j_gene: TRBJ2-7; v_gene: TRBV25-1; d_gene: .; len: 12; abundance: .; CDR3nt: TGTGCCAGCAGTGAAAGGGTGCGGGAGCAGTACTTC; CDR3aa: CASSERVREQYF
j_gene: TRBJ2-1; v_gene: TRBV5-4; d_gene: TRBD1; len: 15; abundance: many; CDR3nt: TGTGCCAGCAGCGGCGCGGGACAGGGGGGGAATGAGCAGTTCTTC; CDR3aa: CASSGAGQGGNEQFF